This record looks at one T cell receptor beta chain sequence and its context. TCRdb fed the reads into MiXCR, producing one record per CDR3 protein. Of around 300,000 distinct CDR3 sequences in the sample, roughly 26% were seen once. This sample stems from a study of T cell repertoires in cytomegalovirus infection. The CDR3 has 14 residues. Germline CDR1 is DFQATT and CDR2 is SNEGSKA (reference sequence). The germline V and J ends were trimmed by 0 bases and 8 bases, with 17 bases remaining between them. The sample comprised PBMCs. The rearrangement uses TRBV20-1 and TRBJ2-7, with a tentative D call TRBD1 (5 bases). The TCR originated in a human donor in good health (CMV status not recorded). Some clones in this sample may be carry-over from other donors' samples. The CDR3 nucleotides are TGCAGTGCTAGAGAGGGCAGGGTTGGCAGAAAGCAGTACTTC. This encodes CSAREGRVGRKQYF.